Listed below are T cell receptor beta chains from one sample, sequenced in a study of blood T cell repertoires in COVID-19. Some clones are missing from TCRdb's copy, which holds only in-frame ones; the method was immunoSEQ multiplex PCR. The data show 150,000 or so clones, 80% to 90% seen once. The specimen was peripheral blood. Every receptor here comes from a man aged 18 to 30 with COVID-19, enrolled during active disease. Both conserved end residues are part of each CDR3. The D gene is left open where the match is weak. Some rows have no size entry. The others give once, few or many, or a class for an expanded clone.

>TRBV11-2|-|-|TRBJ2-3
CASSFGLGTDTQYF
TGTGCCAGCAGCTTCGGACTTGGCACAGATACGCAGTATTTT
>TRBV3-1/TRBV3-2|-|TRBD2|TRBJ2-1
CASSQETSGRFGEQFF
TGTGCCAGCAGCCAAGAGACTAGCGGGAGGTTTGGTGAGCAGTTCTTC
>TRBV12-3/TRBV12-4|-|-|TRBJ1-2
CASSPDSFYGYTF
TGTGCCAGCAGCCCGGACAGCTTCTATGGCTACACCTTC
>TRBV19|few|TRBD2|TRBJ2-1
CASSVLAGNEQFF
TGTGCCAGTAGTGTACTAGCGGGCAATGAGCAGTTCTTC
>TRBV7-3|-|TRBD2|TRBJ2-7
CASSSLAGDEQYF
TGTGCCAGCAGCTCGTTAGCGGGAGACGAGCAGTACTTC
>TRBV9|-|TRBD1|TRBJ1-1
CASSVFPVDRVTEAFF
TGTGCCAGCAGCGTATTCCCCGTCGACAGGGTCACTGAAGCTTTCTTT
>TRBV27|-|TRBD2|TRBJ2-7
CASSLRGDYEQYF
TGTGCCAGCAGTTTACGGGGGGACTACGAGCAGTACTTC
>TRBV10-3|-|-|TRBJ1-1
CATIGRDPRDSHWFTEAFF
TGTGCCACCATTGGGAGGGATCCCCGGGACTCACATTGGTTCACTGAAGCTTTCTTT
>TRBV27|-|-|TRBJ1-5
CASSLLPGSVLHF
TGTGCCAGCAGTTTGCTCCCGGGATCCGTCCTGCATTTT
>TRBV28|-|-|TRBJ2-1
CASSTPQRVPFF
TGTGCCAGCAGTACACCCCAGCGGGTGCCGTTCTTC
>TRBV7-6|-|TRBD2|TRBJ2-2
CASSLPTRGLAGSLNTGELFF
TGTGCCAGCAGCCTCCCGACCCGAGGACTAGCGGGATCTCTTAACACCGGGGAGCTGTTTTTT
>TRBV28|few|-|TRBJ2-2
CASRRQEKNTGELFF
TGTGCCAGCAGAAGACAGGAGAAGAACACCGGGGAGCTGTTTTTT
>TRBV7-6|-|TRBD2|TRBJ2-1
CASRGLAYEQFF
TGTGCCAGCAGGGGACTAGCCTATGAGCAGTTCTTC
>TRBV29-1|-|-|TRBJ1-2
CSVVPRDRYGYTF
TGCAGCGTTGTCCCCAGGGATAGGTATGGCTACACCTTC
>TRBV7-2|-|-|TRBJ2-2
CASSLSPHLPYSGELFF
TGTGCCAGCAGCTTATCTCCTCATCTACCTTACTCCGGGGAGCTGTTTTTT
>TRBV7-8|-|TRBD1|TRBJ2-3
CASSRQGPDTQYF
TGTGCCAGCAGTCGACAGGGCCCAGATACGCAGTATTTT
>TRBV7-9|-|TRBD2|TRBJ2-2
CASSLSGRESTGELFF
TGTGCCAGCAGCCTCTCCGGGAGGGAGAGCACCGGGGAGCTGTTTTTT
>TRBV12-3/TRBV12-4|-|TRBD1|TRBJ2-5
CASSQGAGETQYF
TGTGCCAGCAGTCAGGGGGCGGGGGAGACCCAGTACTTC
>TRBV5-4|-|TRBD1|TRBJ1-2
CASSSRTGDYGYTF
TGTGCCAGCAGCTCTCGTACAGGGGACTATGGCTACACCTTC
>TRBV7-2|once|TRBD1|TRBJ2-3
CASSRDRGTDTQYF
TGTGCCAGCAGCCGGGACAGGGGGACAGATACGCAGTATTTT
>TRBV5-5|-|TRBD1|TRBJ2-7
CASSPWDRSSYEQYF
TGTGCCAGCAGCCCCTGGGACAGGTCATCCTACGAGCAGTACTTC
>TRBV9|-|-|TRBJ2-3
CASRPARGIGADTQYF
TGTGCCAGCAGACCTGCCAGGGGAATCGGGGCAGATACGCAGTATTTT
>TRBV6-5|-|-|TRBJ1-1
CASSYRGVNTEAFF
TGTGCCAGCAGCTACCGGGGGGTGAACACTGAAGCTTTCTTT
>TRBV18|-|-|TRBJ2-7
CASSHPDSPYEQYF
TGTGCCAGCTCCCACCCGGACTCGCCGTACGAGCAGTACTTC
>TRBV27|-|-|TRBJ1-1
CASSSLLNTEAFF
TGTGCCAGCAGTTCACTTTTAAACACTGAAGCTTTCTTT
>TRBV5-6|-|-|TRBJ2-7
CASSLEQLYEQYF
TGTGCCAGCAGCTTGGAACAGCTCTACGAGCAGTACTTC
>TRBV4-1|-|TRBD2|TRBJ2-2
CASSPPTSGRAGELFF
TGCGCCAGCAGCCCCCCAACTAGCGGGAGGGCCGGGGAGCTGTTTTTT
>TRBV7-8|once|-|TRBJ2-4
CASSLALAGPTNIQYF
TGTGCCAGCAGCTTAGCTTTGGCGGGCCCTACCAACATTCAGTACTTC
>TRBV4-1|-|TRBD1|TRBJ1-1
CASSPQGAGTEAFF
TGCGCCAGCAGCCCGCAGGGGGCCGGCACTGAAGCTTTCTTT
>TRBV30|-|-|TRBJ1-1
CAWSRGQNTEAFF
TGTGCCTGGAGCCGCGGACAGAACACTGAAGCTTTCTTT
>TRBV5-1|-|-|TRBJ2-3
CASSLGMAGPTDTQYF
TGCGCCAGCAGCCTTGGAATGGCAGGGCCCACAGATACGCAGTATTTT
>TRBV4-1|-|TRBD2|TRBJ2-1
CASSQGGGRSREQFF
TGCGCCAGCAGCCAAGGGGGCGGGAGGTCGAGGGAGCAGTTCTTC
>TRBV12-3/TRBV12-4|many|-|TRBJ2-7
CASSTGQFDEQYF
TGTGCCAGCAGTACAGGGCAATTCGACGAGCAGTACTTC
>TRBV11-3|-|-|TRBJ2-5
CASSLQGQETQYF
TGTGCCAGCAGCTTACAGGGGCAAGAGACCCAGTACTTC
>TRBV5-1|-|TRBD2|TRBJ2-1
CASSLGPSGASYNEQFF
TGCGCCAGCAGCTTGGGACCTAGCGGGGCCTCCTACAATGAGCAGTTCTTC
>TRBV11-2|few|TRBD2|TRBJ2-3
CASSPRGGPPLHTQYF
TGTGCCAGCAGCCCCCGGGGGGGGCCCCCCCTCCATACGCAGTATTTT
>TRBV14|-|-|TRBJ2-3
CASSHSTDTQYF
TGTGCCAGCAGCCATAGTACAGATACGCAGTATTTT
>TRBV7-7|-|TRBD1|TRBJ2-3
CASSLGGQGFGTDTQYF
TGTGCTAGCAGCTTAGGTGGACAGGGTTTCGGCACAGATACGCAGTATTTT
>TRBV7-9|-|-|TRBJ2-1
CASSPRVREQFF
TGTGCCAGCAGCCCACGCGTACGGGAGCAGTTCTTC
>TRBV2|-|TRBD2|TRBJ2-3
CASSDWLAESTDTQYF
TGTGCCAGCAGTGACTGGCTAGCGGAAAGCACAGATACGCAGTATTTT
>TRBV5-6|once|-|TRBJ1-1
CASSPYRGAEAFF
TGTGCCAGCAGCCCCTACCGGGGAGCTGAAGCTTTCTTT
>TRBV5-8|-|TRBD1|TRBJ1-1
CASSLYRGQGNTEAFF
TGTGCCAGCAGCTTGTACCGGGGACAGGGGAACACTGAAGCTTTCTTT
>TRBV4-1|-|-|TRBJ1-3
CASSQDWGGGYSGNTIYF
TGCGCCAGCAGCCAAGATTGGGGAGGCGGCTACTCTGGAAACACCATATATTTT
>TRBV18|-|-|TRBJ2-5
CASSGLMKGETQYF
TGTGCCAGCTCCGGACTAATGAAGGGAGAGACCCAGTACTTC
>TRBV24-1|-|TRBD2|TRBJ2-7
CATSGGSQNEQYF
TGTGCCACCAGTGGCGGGAGCCAGAACGAGCAGTACTTC